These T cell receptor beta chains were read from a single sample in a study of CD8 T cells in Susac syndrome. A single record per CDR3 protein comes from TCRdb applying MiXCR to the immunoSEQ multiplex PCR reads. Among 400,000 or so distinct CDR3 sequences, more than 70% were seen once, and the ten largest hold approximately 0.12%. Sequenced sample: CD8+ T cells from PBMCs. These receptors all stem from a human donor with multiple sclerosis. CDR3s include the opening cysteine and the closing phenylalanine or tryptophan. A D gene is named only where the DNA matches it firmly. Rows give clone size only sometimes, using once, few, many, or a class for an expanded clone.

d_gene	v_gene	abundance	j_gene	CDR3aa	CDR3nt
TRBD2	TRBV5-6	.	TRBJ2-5	CASRLGLAAAENF	TGTGCCAGCAGACTTGGGCTAGCGGCCGCGGAAAACTTC
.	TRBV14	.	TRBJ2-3	CASSQEPVPFDTQYF	TGTGCCAGCAGCCAAGAACCCGTGCCTTTCGATACGCAGTATTTT
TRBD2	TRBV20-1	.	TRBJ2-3	CSARDETSGAPKSSTDTQYF	TGCAGTGCTAGAGATGAGACTAGCGGGGCTCCAAAATCCAGCACAGATACGCAGTATTTT
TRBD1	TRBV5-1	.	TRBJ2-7	CASSWTGSYEQYF	TGCGCCAGCAGCTGGACAGGGAGCTACGAGCAGTACTTC
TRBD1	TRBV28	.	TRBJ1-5	CASKLGQANQPQHF	TGTGCCAGCAAACTCGGACAGGCCAATCAGCCCCAGCATTTT
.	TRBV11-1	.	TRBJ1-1	CASSLVPGVTEAFF	TGTGCCAGCAGCTTAGTACCAGGGGTGACTGAAGCTTTCTTT
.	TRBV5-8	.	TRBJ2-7	CASSFAGAPYEQYF	TGTGCCAGCAGCTTCGCAGGGGCTCCCTACGAGCAGTACTTC
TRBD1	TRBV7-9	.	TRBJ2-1	CASSRDSKHNEQFF	TGTGCCAGCAGCCGGGACAGCAAACACAATGAGCAGTTCTTC
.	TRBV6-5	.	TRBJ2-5	CASSYVQGDQETQYF	TGTGCCAGCAGTTATGTCCAAGGGGATCAAGAGACCCAGTACTTC
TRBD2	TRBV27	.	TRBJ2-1	CASSFRLAGEVWDNEQFF	TGTGCCAGCAGTTTTCGGCTAGCGGGAGAAGTTTGGGACAATGAGCAGTTCTTC
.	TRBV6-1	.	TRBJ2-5	CASSEYGGAQETQYF	TGTGCCAGCAGTGAATATGGAGGGGCACAAGAGACCCAGTACTTC
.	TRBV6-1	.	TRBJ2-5	CASTDPGAKTQYF	TGTGCCAGCACCGACCCGGGCGCGAAGACCCAGTACTTC
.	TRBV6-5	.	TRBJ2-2	CASSYRTNTGELFF	TGTGCCAGCAGTTACAGAACGAACACCGGGGAGCTGTTTTTT
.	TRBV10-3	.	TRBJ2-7	CAISEPLGGAGNEQYF	TGTGCCATCAGTGAGCCGCTGGGGGGGGCAGGCAACGAGCAGTACTTC
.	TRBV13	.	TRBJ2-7	CASSARGEQYF	TGTGCCAGCAGCGCCCGAGGCGAGCAGTACTTC
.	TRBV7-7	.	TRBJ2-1	CASSWGQPPYNEQFF	TGTGCTAGCAGCTGGGGGCAGCCCCCCTACAATGAGCAGTTCTTC
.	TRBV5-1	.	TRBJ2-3	CASSLGGSLSTDTQYF	TGCGCCAGCAGCTTGGGAGGGTCCCTGAGCACAGATACGCAGTATTTT
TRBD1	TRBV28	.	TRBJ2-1	CVSSFRDRLGNEQFF	TGTGTCAGCAGTTTTCGGGACAGGCTGGGGAATGAGCAGTTCTTC
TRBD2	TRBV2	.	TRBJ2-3	CASSEPQGLAGDTQYF	TGTGCCAGCAGTGAGCCCCAAGGACTAGCTGGAGATACGCAGTATTTT
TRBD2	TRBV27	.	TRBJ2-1	CASSLAGGFYNEQFF	TGTGCCAGCAGTTTGGCGGGGGGGTTCTACAATGAGCAGTTCTTC
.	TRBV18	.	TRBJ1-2	CASSPGRRYGYTF	TGTGCCAGCTCACCGGGTAGGCGCTATGGCTACACCTTC
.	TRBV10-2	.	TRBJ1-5	CASGSIVPGAGQPQHF	TGCGCCAGCGGCTCCATAGTCCCAGGGGCAGGTCAGCCCCAGCATTTT
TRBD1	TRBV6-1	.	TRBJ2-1	CASSTSAGGLFSEQFF	TGTGCCAGCAGTACGTCAGCAGGGGGCTTGTTCAGTGAGCAGTTCTTC
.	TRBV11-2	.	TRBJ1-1	CASRTHTEAFF	TGTGCCAGCCGTACGCACACTGAAGCTTTCTTT
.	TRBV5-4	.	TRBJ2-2	CASSPRGVGPGELFF	TGTGCCAGCAGCCCACGTGGGGTTGGTCCCGGGGAGCTGTTTTTT
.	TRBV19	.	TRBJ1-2	CASSIAGNYGYTF	TGTGCCAGTAGTATTGCAGGAAACTATGGCTACACCTTC
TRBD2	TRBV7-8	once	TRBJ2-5	CASSLVWTSGGPGETQYF	TGTGCCAGCAGCTTAGTTTGGACTAGCGGGGGGCCCGGGGAGACCCAGTACTTC
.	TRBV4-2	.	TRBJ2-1	CASSPMWETDYNEQFF	TGTGCCAGCAGCCCGATGTGGGAAACGGACTACAATGAGCAGTTCTTC
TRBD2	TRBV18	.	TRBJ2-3	CASSQTGTSGRDTQYF	TGTGCCAGCTCGCAAACCGGGACTAGCGGGAGAGATACGCAGTATTTT